The 8 T cell receptor beta chains presented below share a single source sample, sequenced in a study of technical replicates of blood from several donors. Generated by immunoSEQ multiplex PCR, the TCRdb table keeps only in-frame clones and is missing some. The sample includes nearly 80,000 clones, 80% to 95% of them seen just once. The sample taken for sequencing was T cells isolated from PBMCs. Receptor source: a human donor in good health.

The chain is built from TRBV5-1 and TRBJ2-7, with D tentatively TRBD1 (5 bases). CDR3 length equals 15 residues. V lost 1 base, J lost 2 bases, and 13 bases lay in between. CDR1 is SGHRS, CDR2 YFSETQ, per germline. CDR3 DNA sequence: TGCGCCAGCAGCTTGAGTGGGGCGAGGCCCTACGAGCAGTACTTC. It is translated as CASSLSGARPYEQYF.

The chain combines TRBV5-8 with TRBJ2-7; TRBD1 aligns across 10 bases. V was clipped by 0 bases and J by 3 bases; unmatched bases: 6. Germline V lookup: CDR1 SGHTS, CDR2 YDEGEE. The CDR3 is 16 amino acids. This CDR3 reads CASSLAPGQGRYEQYF. CDR3 sequence (DNA): TGTGCCAGCAGCTTGGCCCCGGGACAGGGGCGCTACGAGCAGTACTTC.

The V and J genes are TRBV28 and TRBJ2-5; 8 nucleotides agree with TRBD1. The CDR3 sequence is 15 residues long. Germline V lookup: CDR1 MDHEN, CDR2 SYDVKM. The V gene end was trimmed by 5 bases and the J gene end by 3 bases; junction bases not matched to a gene: 8. The CDR3: CASSLVGQEKETQYF. DNA of the CDR3: TGTGCCAGCAGTCTAGTGGGACAGGAGAAAGAGACCCAGTACTTC.

In its sample, this clone was seen once. This chain connects TRBV7-2 to TRBJ1-5, with D possibly matching TRBD1 (5 bases). Germline-derived CDR1 and CDR2 are SGHTA and FQGNSA. The length of the CDR3 is 15 residues. V was cut by 3 bases and J by 6 bases, with 15 bases left in between. The DNA for the CDR3 is TGTGCCAGCAGCTTCGGGGGGGAGTCTAGTCAGCCCCAGCATTTT. This codes for CASSFGGESSQPQHF.

The rearrangement links TRBV5-6 to TRBJ1-2, with D hard to call. V was clipped by 0 bases and J by 6 bases, with 15 bases between them. This CDR3 spans 15 amino acids. From germline, CDR1 is SGHDT and CDR2 YYEEEE. The CDR3 protein is CASSLARTADDGYTF. The CDR3 region has the DNA TGTGCCAGCAGCTTGGCCCGTACAGCGGACGATGGCTACACCTTC.

The V and J genes are TRBV19 and TRBJ2-2, with a weak D call TRBD1 (5 bases). The CDR3 loop spans 14 amino acids. The germline V gene encodes CDR1 LNHDA and CDR2 SQIVND (reference sequence). V lost 5 bases and J lost 2, with 9 bases in between. This chain's CDR3 is CASSPGPNTGELFF. The CDR3 DNA reads TGTGCCAGTAGTCCAGGGCCTAACACCGGGGAGCTGTTTTTT.

CDR3 sequence reads: CASRYSGANVLTF. The DNA for the CDR3 is TGTGCCAGTAGATACTCTGGGGCCAACGTCCTGACTTTC. This chain links TRBV6-5 with TRBJ2-6; D unclear. Germline CDR1 is MNHEY and CDR2 is SVGAGI. CDR3 size: 13 residues. The germline V and J ends were trimmed by 9 bases and 0 bases, with 6 bases remaining between them.

V is TRBV27 and J is TRBJ2-7; weak D call: TRBD2 (7 bases). The CDR3 consists of 14 residues. Germline V gives CDR1 MNHEY, CDR2 SMNVEV (reference sequence). Trimming took 8 bases from V and 7 from J, leaving 21 bases between them. The CDR3 coding sequence is TGTGCCAGCCAGTTAGGGGCGGGGGCGAGGGAGCAGTACTTC. The encoded protein is CASQLGAGAREQYF.